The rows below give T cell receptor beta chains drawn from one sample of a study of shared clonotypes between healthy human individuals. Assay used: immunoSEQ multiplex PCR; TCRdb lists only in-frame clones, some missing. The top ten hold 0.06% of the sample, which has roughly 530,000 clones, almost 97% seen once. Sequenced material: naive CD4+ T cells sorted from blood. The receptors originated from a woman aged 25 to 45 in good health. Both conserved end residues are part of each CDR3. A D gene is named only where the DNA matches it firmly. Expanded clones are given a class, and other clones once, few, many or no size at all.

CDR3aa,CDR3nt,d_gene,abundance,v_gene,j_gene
CASTRARSTDTQYF,TGTGCCAGCACCCGAGCGCGTAGCACAGATACGCAGTATTTT,.,.,TRBV9,TRBJ2-3
CSVGTGGEKLFF,TGCAGCGTTGGGACAGGAGGTGAAAAACTGTTTTTT,TRBD1,.,TRBV29-1,TRBJ1-4
CAISGGSYTEAFF,TGTGCCATCAGTGGAGGCAGTTACACTGAAGCTTTCTTT,.,.,TRBV10-3,TRBJ1-1
CASSLEVTTGELFF,TGTGCCAGCAGCTTGGAAGTAACCACCGGGGAGCTGTTTTTT,.,.,TRBV5-6,TRBJ2-2
CAISDILGSSGNEQYF,TGTGCCATCAGTGATATCCTCGGGTCTAGCGGGAACGAGCAGTACTTC,TRBD2,.,TRBV10-3,TRBJ2-7
CASSFGGTLNEQFF,TGTGCCAGCAGTTTTGGGGGCACGTTAAATGAGCAGTTCTTC,.,.,TRBV28,TRBJ2-1
CSVNRDRGNTEAFF,TGCAGCGTCAACCGGGACAGGGGGAACACTGAAGCTTTCTTT,TRBD1,.,TRBV29-1,TRBJ1-1
CASSLYRGGGNIQYF,TGTGCCAGCAGTTTATACAGGGGTGGAGGAAACATTCAGTACTTC,TRBD1,.,TRBV28,TRBJ2-4
CASSVGPLAAWNEQFF,TGTGCCAGCAGCGTAGGTCCCCTAGCGGCTTGGAATGAGCAGTTCTTC,TRBD2,.,TRBV9,TRBJ2-1
CASSLGLSRPGNTIYF,TGCGCCAGCAGCTTGGGACTTTCGCGGCCCGGAAACACCATATATTTT,.,.,TRBV5-1,TRBJ1-3
CATSRDYGEPDLSYEQYF,TGTGCCACCAGCAGAGATTACGGGGAGCCGGACCTCTCCTACGAGCAGTACTTC,.,.,TRBV15,TRBJ2-7
CASGQDSGTYNEQFF,TGTGCCAGCGGCCAGGACAGTGGGACCTACAATGAGCAGTTCTTC,.,once,TRBV28,TRBJ2-1
CASSFRPNTEAFF,TGTGCCAGCAGCTTCCGCCCGAACACTGAAGCTTTCTTT,.,.,TRBV5-5,TRBJ1-1
CASSFSGRAGDEQFF,TGTGCCAGCAGCTTTAGCGGGAGGGCGGGGGATGAGCAGTTCTTC,TRBD2,.,TRBV11-3,TRBJ2-1
CASSYLREQYF,TGTGCCAGCAGTTACTTGAGAGAGCAGTACTTC,.,.,TRBV6-5,TRBJ2-7
CASHFLREGSDEQFF,TGTGCCAGCCACTTTTTGCGGGAGGGCTCCGATGAGCAGTTCTTC,TRBD2,.,TRBV6-5,TRBJ2-1
CASSYSAQAFF,TGTGCCAGCAGTTACTCGGCACAAGCTTTCTTT,.,.,TRBV6-5,TRBJ1-1
CASSIVRGRVRSPSSGANVLTF,TGTGCCAGTAGTATAGTAAGGGGCAGAGTTAGGAGTCCCTCCTCTGGGGCCAACGTCCTGACTTTC,.,.,TRBV19,TRBJ2-6
CASSSGHYSGNTIYF,TGTGCCAGTAGTTCCGGACATTACTCTGGAAACACCATATATTTT,.,.,TRBV19,TRBJ1-3
CASKPGLAGSNEQFF,TGTGCCAGCAAACCAGGACTAGCGGGATCCAATGAGCAGTTCTTC,TRBD2,.,TRBV19,TRBJ2-1
CASSSGTGTLAFF,TGCGCCAGCAGCAGCGGTACAGGGACTCTTGCTTTCTTT,.,.,TRBV10-2,TRBJ1-1
CASSWGQHTEAFF,TGCGCCAGCAGCTGGGGACAGCACACTGAAGCTTTCTTT,TRBD1,.,TRBV5-1,TRBJ1-1
CASSLESYSYEQYF,TGTGCCAGCAGCTTAGAATCCTACTCCTACGAGCAGTACTTC,.,.,TRBV11-2,TRBJ2-7
CASSLADREAEQYF,TGCGCCAGCAGCTTGGCTGACAGGGAAGCCGAGCAGTACTTC,TRBD1,.,TRBV5-1,TRBJ2-7
CASMGSLNTEAFF,TGTGCCAGCATGGGGAGCTTGAACACTGAAGCTTTCTTT,.,.,TRBV28,TRBJ1-1
CASSRVGGNQPQHF,TGTGCCAGCAGTCGCGTGGGGGGCAATCAGCCCCAGCATTTT,.,.,TRBV28,TRBJ1-5
CASSEGQGGPANLYEQYF,TGTGCCAGCAGCGAGGGACAGGGTGGCCCCGCTAATCTCTACGAGCAGTACTTC,TRBD1,.,TRBV9,TRBJ2-7
CSVKLLHTNTEAFF,TGCAGCGTTAAGTTACTACACACGAACACTGAAGCTTTCTTT,.,.,TRBV29-1,TRBJ1-1
CASSLRTGPNYGYTF,TGTGCCAGTAGTTTGCGGACAGGACCAAACTATGGCTACACCTTC,TRBD1,.,TRBV19,TRBJ1-2
CASTSSAGGNWYEQYF,TGTGCCAGTACTTCCTCGGCGGGGGGGAATTGGTACGAGCAGTACTTC,TRBD2,.,TRBV19,TRBJ2-7
CASSLGLAGVEQYF,TGTGCCAGCAGCTTAGGGTTAGCGGGAGTCGAGCAGTACTTC,TRBD2,.,TRBV7-9,TRBJ2-7
CASSILAGATYNEQFF,TGTGCCAGTAGTATCCTGGCGGGAGCAACCTACAATGAGCAGTTCTTC,TRBD2,.,TRBV19,TRBJ2-1
CASSEAVHQPQHF,TGCGCCAGCAGCGAGGCGGTTCATCAGCCCCAGCATTTT,.,.,TRBV10-2,TRBJ1-5
CASSQPGRGGYNEKLFF,TGCGCCAGCAGCCAACCGGGACGGGGGGGGTATAATGAAAAACTGTTTTTT,.,.,TRBV4-1,TRBJ1-4
CASSFPQGCEQFF,TGTGCCAGCAGTTTCCCACAGGGGTGCGAGCAGTTCTTC,TRBD1,.,TRBV27,TRBJ2-1
CATSLGAPYYEQYF,TGTGCCACCAGCCTAGGGGCACCTTACTACGAGCAGTACTTC,.,.,TRBV15,TRBJ2-7
CASSPGQGVETEAFF,TGCGCCAGCAGCCCGGGACAGGGGGTTGAGACTGAAGCTTTCTTT,TRBD1,.,TRBV5-1,TRBJ1-1
CASSYLDLYEQYF,TGTGCCAGCAGCTATCTGGACCTCTACGAGCAGTACTTC,.,.,TRBV7-9,TRBJ2-7
CSVEKRTGGKVDFYEQYF,TGCAGCGTTGAAAAACGCACAGGGGGCAAAGTCGACTTCTACGAGCAGTACTTC,TRBD1,.,TRBV29-1,TRBJ2-7
CASSPQGAPDQPQHF,TGCGCCAGCAGCCCGCAGGGGGCCCCCGATCAGCCCCAGCATTTT,TRBD1,.,TRBV5-1,TRBJ1-5
CASGPFEQYF,TGTGCCAGCGGACCTTTCGAGCAGTACTTC,.,few,TRBV21-1,TRBJ2-7
CASSQDLTGGKGLAKNIQYF,TGCGCCAGCAGCCAAGATTTAACGGGCGGAAAAGGGTTAGCCAAAAACATTCAGTACTTC,.,.,TRBV4-1,TRBJ2-4
CASGVDRGQQPQHF,TGTGCCAGCGGGGTTGACAGGGGGCAACAGCCCCAGCATTTT,TRBD1,.,TRBV27,TRBJ1-5
CASSAGLAGVDTQYF,TGTGCCAGCAGCGCGGGACTAGCGGGAGTAGATACGCAGTATTTT,TRBD2,.,TRBV9,TRBJ2-3
CASSAIVPGEKLFF,TGTGCCAGCAGCGCAATCGTCCCCGGTGAAAAACTGTTTTTT,.,.,TRBV7-2,TRBJ1-4
CASNSVCSSYNEQFF,TGTGCCAGCAACTCGGTATGTAGCTCCTACAATGAGCAGTTCTTC,.,.,TRBV21-1,TRBJ2-1